Following are 31 T cell receptor beta chains from one sample sequenced in a study of cytomegalovirus exposure and HLA in healthy donors. PCR amplification relied on 60 Vbeta primers (plus 13 Jbeta primers). Libraries were prepared by immunoSEQ multiplex PCR; TCRdb keeps only in-frame clonotypes and omits some of them. The repertoire holds 100,000 or so clones, with 77% as singletons. Source material: PBMCs. The receptors originated from a man aged 40-50 years in good health and CMV-seropositive.

V usage is TRBV7-2 and J usage is TRBJ1-6, with D possibly TRBD1 on 6 matching bases. Trimming took 1 base from V and 11 from J, leaving 21 bases between them. CDR1 is SGHTA, CDR2 FQGNSA, per germline. The CDR3 has 17 amino acids. CDR3 coding DNA: TGTGCCAGCAGCTTAGGGAGACAACAGGGTTTGTTTACACCCCTCCACTTT. This sequence encodes CASSLGRQQGLFTPLHF.

V and J are TRBV27 and TRBJ2-1, with 11 positions matching TRBD1. The V and J ends lost 6 bases and 2 bases, in that order; junction bases with no gene match: 6. Germline V gives CDR1 MNHEY, CDR2 SMNVEV (reference sequence). The CDR3 totals 16 residues. This CDR3 reads CASSRAGQGAYNEQFF. CDR3 sequence (DNA): TGTGCCAGCAGCCGAGCGGGACAGGGGGCCTACAATGAGCAGTTCTTC.

This clone has more than one count but fewer than ten. V and J are TRBV7-6 and TRBJ2-5, with 8 nucleotides matching TRBD2. The CDR3 loop spans 16 amino acids. The V gene end was trimmed by 4 bases and the J gene end by 5 bases; junction bases not matched to a gene: 12. Germline V gives CDR1 SGHVS, CDR2 FNYEAQ. CDR3 sequence reads: CASSYANGGAGETQYF. The CDR3 coding sequence is TGTGCCAGCAGCTATGCGAACGGGGGGGCAGGGGAGACCCAGTACTTC.

The V call is TRBV5-1, the J call TRBJ1-1, with a possible D match to TRBD1 (5 bases). CDR3 length: 14 amino acids. Germline V CDR1 and CDR2: SGHRS, YFSETQ. V was cut by 3 bases and J by 3 bases, with 12 bases left in between. This CDR3 reads CASSSPWGDTEAFF. The CDR3 DNA is TGCGCCAGCAGCTCCCCGTGGGGGGACACTGAAGCTTTCTTT.

The genes are TRBV7-6 and TRBJ2-2; D is ambiguous. The CDR3 is 16 amino acids. The germline V gene has CDR1 SGHVS and CDR2 FNYEAQ. V was pared by 1 base and J by 6 bases, with 15 bases between. CDR3 in DNA: TGTGCCAGCAGCTTAGGAGGCGGCACACCTCCCGGGGAGCTGTTTTTT. Amino acid sequence: CASSLGGGTPPGELFF.

V gene TRBV4-1 combines with J gene TRBJ1-2, with 9 bases lining up with TRBD1. CDR1 is MGHRA and CDR2 is YSYEKL in the germline V gene. The CDR3 is 15 amino acids. After removal of 5 bases from V and 4 bases from J, the junction contained 8 bases not matched to a gene. In nucleotides, the CDR3 is TGCGCCAGCAGCGGGTCGGGACAGGGCCCCTATGGCTACACCTTC. Its translation is CASSGSGQGPYGYTF.

The chain combines TRBV28 with TRBJ2-3; maybe TRBD2 (7 bases). CDR3 length: 15 amino acids. The germline gives CDR1 MDHEN, CDR2 SYDVKM. Trimming took 7 bases from V and 6 from J, leaving 20 bases between them. The CDR3 region has the DNA TGTGCCAGCAAAATTGGGGGCGGGGGTGAGGATACGCAGTATTTT. It specifies CASKIGGGGEDTQYF. The full variable domain, completed using reference TRBV28 and TRBJ2-3, is DVKVTQSSRYLVKRTGEKVFLECVQDMDHENMFWYRQDPGLGLRLIYFSYDVKMKEKGDIPEGYSVSREKKERFSLILESASTNQTSMYLCASKIGGGGEDTQYFGPGTRLTVL.

This clone was counted a few times. The chain recombines TRBV7-8 with TRBJ2-7; 9 nucleotides match TRBD1. V shed 5 bases, J shed 5 bases, and the junction held 7 bases outside the gene matches. Germline V gene sequence: CDR1 SGHVS, CDR2 FQNEAQ. This CDR3 spans 14 amino acids. The CDR3 region has the DNA TGTGCCAGCAGCGCCCGACAGGGGGGCGACGAGCAGTACTTC. Its translation is CASSARQGGDEQYF. Filled out from reference TRBV7-8 and TRBJ2-7, the complete variable domain reads GAGVSQSPRYKVAKRGQDVALRCDPISGHVSLFWYQQALGQGPEFLTYFQNEAQLDKSGLPSDRFFAERPEGSVSTLKIQRTQQEDSAVYLCASSARQGGDEQYFGPGTRLTVT.

This clone occurred a few times. The chain links TRBV5-4 to TRBJ2-1, with 8 positions matching TRBD2. The junction had 13 bases not matched to a gene; V was cut back by 3 bases and J by 8 bases. The CDR3 is 16 residues long. Germline values: CDR1 SGHNT, CDR2 YYREEE (reference sequence). CDR3 bases: TGTGCCAGCAGCTACACGGGACTAGTTGTAGGCGATGAGCAGTTCTTC. Its translation is CASSYTGLVVGDEQFF.

The genes are TRBV5-6 and TRBJ2-3, with TRBD1 matching over 8 bases. This CDR3 is 14 amino acids long. Trimming took 4 bases from V and 3 from J; bases not matched to a gene: 4. Germline V gene data show CDR1 as SGHDT and CDR2 as YYEEEE. The chain's CDR3 is CASSQDRVTDTQYF. For the CDR3, the DNA is TGTGCCAGCAGCCAGGACAGGGTAACAGATACGCAGTATTTT.

The chain combines TRBV28 with TRBJ2-2; 8 positions match TRBD1. Germline V gene lookup returns CDR1 MDHEN and CDR2 SYDVKM. This CDR3 is 16 amino acids long. The ends lost 2 bases at V and 1 base at J; junction bases unmatched: 3. In nucleotides, the CDR3 is TGTGCCAGCAGTTTACGAGGACAGGGGAACACCGGGGAGCTGTTTTTT. Its translation is CASSLRGQGNTGELFF.

The rearrangement uses TRBV28 and TRBJ1-5, with a tentative D call TRBD1 (6 bases). Trimming shortened V by 6 bases and J by 3 bases, and 21 bases separated the two germline ends. CDR3 length: 17 amino acids. Germline V CDR1 and CDR2: MDHEN, SYDVKM. CDR3 residues: CASSRSQGRGLNQPQHF. The CDR3 nucleotides read TGTGCCAGCAGCCGGTCCCAGGGGCGTGGGCTCAATCAGCCCCAGCATTTT.

The V gene is TRBV5-5, the J gene TRBJ2-1, with 10 bases identical to TRBD1. The V gene end was trimmed by 4 bases and the J gene end by 8 bases; junction bases not matched to a gene: 3. This CDR3 comprises 13 residues. Germline loops: CDR1 SGHKS, CDR2 YYEKEE (reference sequence). CDR3 sequence reads: CASSRQGADEQFF. CDR3 DNA: TGTGCCAGCAGCAGACAGGGGGCTGATGAGCAGTTCTTC.

This clone is categorized as medium-sized. This chain uses TRBV19 with TRBJ2-5, with TRBD2 matching over 8 bases. The trim removed 6 bases at V and 4 bases at J, leaving 13 bases unmatched. This CDR3 has 16 amino acids. From germline, CDR1 is LNHDA and CDR2 SQIVND (reference sequence). The CDR3 DNA follows: TGTGCCAGTAGCGACCCGGGCGGCCGGGGGGGAGAGACCCAGTACTTC. It specifies CASSDPGGRGGETQYF.

This clone was detected once. The V gene is TRBV21-1, the J gene TRBJ2-1; the table's TRBD2 call for D was not verified on the DNA. TRBV21-1 is shown as a pseudogene. This CDR3 has 18 residues. Written as DNA, the CDR3 is TGTGCCAGCAGCAAAGTTCGGGAGCGGGGGTCGAAGTACAATGAGCAGTTCTTC. As protein: CASSKVRERGSKYNEQFF.

The sample holds a few counts of this clone. This chain uses TRBV4-3 with TRBJ2-7; no reliable D call. This CDR3 has 13 amino acids. Germline V gives CDR1 LGHNA, CDR2 YSLEER. The V end was cut by 2 bases, the J end by 0 bases, with 5 bases between. CDR3 loop: CASSQYSSYEQYF. CDR3 DNA sequence: TGCGCCAGCAGCCAATACAGCTCCTACGAGCAGTACTTC.

This chain connects TRBV7-6 to TRBJ2-1; D is possibly TRBD1 (5 bases). The germline CDR1 and CDR2 sequences are SGHVS and FNYEAQ. The CDR3 runs to 15 residues. The V gene lost 1 base and the J gene lost 5 bases, with 12 bases spanning the gap. The CDR3 loop reads CASSLDQGPNNEQFF. CDR3 nucleotides: TGTGCCAGCAGCTTAGATCAGGGTCCCAACAATGAGCAGTTCTTC.

This clone occurred once. Other DNA sequences in the sample encode the same CDR3. This chain joins TRBV4-3 and TRBJ1-5; 9 positions agree with TRBD1. Trimming removed 0 bases from V and 8 bases from J; junction bases left unmatched: 8. Germline lookup yields CDR1 LGHNA and CDR2 YSLEER. This CDR3 has 16 residues. The CDR3 sequence: CASSQDRTGDYEPQHF. CDR3 bases: TGCGCCAGCAGCCAAGATCGGACAGGGGATTACGAGCCCCAGCATTTT.

The chain has TRBV27 and TRBJ2-1, with TRBD1 matching 10 bases. Looked up from germline, CDR1 is MNHEY and CDR2 is SMNVEV (reference sequence). The CDR3 spans 17 residues. Unmatched junction bases numbered 9, after V lost 3 bases and J lost 4 bases. The CDR3 is CASSFWRRDRGYNEQFF. CDR3 DNA: TGTGCCAGCAGTTTTTGGCGCCGGGACAGGGGTTACAATGAGCAGTTCTTC.

The chain links TRBV10-3 to TRBJ2-7; D may be TRBD1 (5 bases). CDR3 length: 15 residues. Germline loops: CDR1 ENHRY, CDR2 SYGVKD. Trimming took off 3 bases at V and 2 bases at J, with 14 bases between the two ends. CDR3 protein: CAISDSIQGTYEQYF. DNA for the CDR3: TGTGCCATCAGTGATAGTATTCAGGGAACCTACGAGCAGTACTTC.

The chain recombines TRBV7-9 with TRBJ1-2; 8 bases align to TRBD1. CDR1 SEHNR and CDR2 FQNEAQ come from the germline V gene (reference sequence). The J segment lost 3 bases and the V segment lost 3 bases, leaving 9 bases of the junction unmatched. The CDR3 is 16 amino acids. CDR3 DNA sequence: TGTGCCAGCAGCTTGGAGGGCAGGGGGCGAGACTATGGCTACACCTTC. As protein: CASSLEGRGRDYGYTF.

V is TRBV6-6 and J is TRBJ2-1, with 7 bases aligning to TRBD1. Per the germline V gene, CDR1 is MNHNY and CDR2 is SVGAGI (reference sequence). The CDR3 runs to 16 residues. J was trimmed by 5 bases and V by 5 bases; bases with no gene match: 12. Written as DNA, the CDR3 is TGTGCCAGCAGTACTCATGAGGGGGCTCGGAACAATGAGCAGTTCTTC. It yields the protein CASSTHEGARNNEQFF.

The chain is built from TRBV25-1 and TRBJ2-3; possible D gene TRBD1, 5 bases. There are 18 residues in the CDR3. V gave up 4 bases and J gave up 1 base, with 21 bases separating them. Germline lookup yields CDR1 MGHDK and CDR2 SYGVNS. The CDR3 loop reads CASSATGYRTLGTDTQYF. The CDR3 coding sequence is TGTGCCAGCAGTGCAACAGGCTATCGGACGTTAGGCACAGATACGCAGTATTTT. The complete variable domain, with remaining parts taken from reference TRBV25-1 and TRBJ2-3, reads EADIYQTPRYLVIGTGKKITLECSQTMGHDKMYWYQQDPGMELHLIHYSYGVNSTEKGDLSSESTVSRIRTEHFPLTLESARPSHTSQYLCASSATGYRTLGTDTQYFGPGTRLTVL.

The chain is built from TRBV9 and TRBJ1-3, with 7 bases that match TRBD2. Gene TRBJ2-2 matches the end of the DNA better, so the J call may be wrong. The CDR3 is 15 amino acids. Germline CDR1 SGDLS, CDR2 YYNGEE. This CDR3 reads CASSKGLEGTGELFF. As DNA, the CDR3 is TGTGCCAGCAGCAAAGGACTAGAGGGCACCGGGGAGCTGTTTTTT.

The gene calls are TRBV10-3 and TRBJ1-2; D perhaps matches TRBD1 (6 bases). This CDR3 spans 12 amino acids. The germline gives CDR1 ENHRY, CDR2 SYGVKD. V lost 3 bases and J 5 bases, leaving 7 bases between the germline ends. CDR3 in DNA: TGTGCCATCAGTGAACAGGGTTATGGCTACACCTTC. Translating gives CAISEQGYGYTF.

The table lists this clone with a count of one. This chain connects TRBV19 to TRBJ1-1, with a tentative D call TRBD1 (6 bases). The V end lost 6 bases, the J end lost 5 bases, and 13 bases lay between the germline ends. The CDR3 loop spans 13 amino acids. Germline V gene lookup returns CDR1 LNHDA and CDR2 SQIVND (reference sequence). The DNA for the CDR3 is TGTGCCAGTAGAGCCGGGAGGGGGACTGAAGCTTTCTTT. Its protein is CASRAGRGTEAFF.

The chain combines TRBV25-1 with TRBJ1-1, with unresolved D. The CDR3 is 13 amino acids. CDR1 and CDR2 (germline): MGHDK, SYGVNS. Trimming removed 3 bases at V and 4 bases at J, with 9 bases between. CDR3 loop: CASSDRAGTEAFF. For the CDR3, the DNA is TGTGCCAGCAGTGATCGCGCGGGCACTGAAGCTTTCTTT.

The chain links TRBV19 to TRBJ2-3; D gene unclear. Deletions cut 6 bases from V and 3 bases from J, with 4 bases between. Germline CDR1 LNHDA, CDR2 SQIVND (reference sequence). CDR3 length: 11 residues. CDR3 coding DNA: TGTGCCAGTAGCCATACAGATACGCAGTATTTT. Residues: CASSHTDTQYF.

The chain carries TRBV19 and TRBJ1-1, with a weak D call TRBD1 (6 bases). V was clipped by 2 bases and J by 0 bases, with 13 bases between them. CDR3 length: 16 residues. Germline V gene data show CDR1 as LNHDA and CDR2 as SQIVND (reference sequence). This chain's CDR3 is CASSISLHRVNTEAFF. CDR3 nucleotides: TGTGCCAGTAGTATATCACTACACAGGGTGAACACTGAAGCTTTCTTT.

A word on this clone: Only one base separates this from a far larger clonotype, so it likely reflects a read error. Other DNA sequences in the sample encode the same CDR3. V and J are TRBV5-6 and TRBJ2-7; 9 bases are a match to TRBD1. The germline gives CDR1 SGHDT, CDR2 YYEEEE. V lost 4 bases, J lost 2 bases, and 10 bases stayed unmatched. The CDR3 covers 16 residues. CDR3 in DNA: TGTGCCAGCAGCCAAGAAGGCGGGGACAGGGCCTACGAGCAGTACTTC. It encodes CASSQEGGDRAYEQYF.

V usage is TRBV6-5 and J usage is TRBJ2-1; D is possibly TRBD2 (6 bases). From germline, CDR1 is MNHEY and CDR2 SVGAGI. There are 14 residues in the CDR3. V was cut by 2 bases and J by 3 bases, with 8 bases left in between. CDR3 nucleotides: TGTGCCAGCAGTTACAGGACTAACTACAATGAGCAGTTCTTC. It codes for CASSYRTNYNEQFF.